This T cell receptor (beta chain) derives from a study of CD8 T cells in ankylosing spondylitis (dated by TCRdb to about 2017). Describing the broader study: To find TCR variants linked to disease, the study profiled T cell receptor beta repertoires in ankylosing spondylitis patients and healthy donors. The full study cohort comprised roughly 24 ankylosing spondylitis patients and 85 to 120 healthy donors. Samples of peripheral blood were taken, and for ankylosing spondylitis patients, synovial fluid was collected as well.

Based on the germline V gene, the CDR1 and CDR2 sequences are SGHTA and FQGNSA. The trim is 11 bases for V and 5 bases for J, with a gap of 18 bases between the germline ends. There are 13 amino acids in the CDR3, from cysteine to phenylalanine inclusive. Only the CDR3 portion is preserved as DNA: 39 bases, with reading frame beginning at the first base. The instrument given in TCRdb is Illumina HiSeq 2500. Quantitative 5'-RACE with molecular barcodes was used to prepare TCR beta libraries. In the paper's pipeline: A new computational method, built on a probabilistic model of VDJ rearrangement, was used to identify disease-linked TCR variants. TCRdb took the public reads, trimmed them with fastp at Q25, ran MiXCR for clone calling and kept in-frame beta chains. All rows with the same CDR3 protein become a single entry with the most common DNA and genes. The authors' filters were not applied to this entry. For this sample the table gives about 140,000 distinct CDR3 sequences, of which under 35% were detected only once. The ten most abundant clones make up approximately 5.9% of the sample.

This clonotype has only a few counts. The antigen it binds to is not known. Qualities for individual bases were not recorded, and no much larger clone is one base off. Results the study describes overall, beyond this receptor: A TCR beta motif of several highly homologous amino acid variants appeared characteristic of blood from ankylosing spondylitis patients. Some TCR beta motif variants had previously been reported in synovial fluid and blood of reactive arthritis patients, which suggested common disease-initiation mechanisms. The disease-linked clones were reported to be significantly enriched in matched synovial fluid samples from ankylosing spondylitis patients. The disease-linked clones showed a CD8+ phenotype and occurred at relatively low frequencies in peripheral blood.

Synovial fluid samples were paired with blood samples taken from the same ankylosing spondylitis patients. Sequenced input: synovial fluid, either unsorted or a sorted T cell fraction (not recorded which). The sequence was collected from a male donor with ankylosing spondylitis. The rearrangement joined TRBV7-2 to TRBJ1-2; the D region possibly corresponds to TRBD1 (6 bases align). Here the CDR3 is given as CASHRLGGYGYTF. Here is the DNA: TGTGCCTCCCACCGGCTAGGGGGGTATGGCTACACCTTC. Outside the CDR3, residues come from the reference TRBV7-2 and TRBJ1-2 proteins, so the full variable domain is: GAGVSQSPSNKVTEKGKDVELRCDPISGHTALYWYRQSLGQGLEFLIYFQGNSAPDKSGLPSDRFSAERTGGSVSTLTIQRTQQEDSAVYLCASHRLGGYGYTFGSGTRLTVV.